What follows are 15 T cell receptor beta chains derived from one specimen sequenced in a study of blood T cell repertoires in COVID-19. Profiling relied on immunoSEQ multiplex PCR, and the TCRdb table lists in-frame clones only, not all of them. The sample records approximately 500,000 clones, roughly 85% being singletons. Sequenced input: peripheral blood. The source is a human donor in a cohort sampled during active COVID-19.

The chain carries TRBV11-2 and TRBJ1-4; TRBD1 might be the D (6 bases). Per germline, CDR1 SGHAT and CDR2 FQNNGV. V lost 2 bases, J lost 4 bases, and 11 bases lay in between. This CDR3 is built from 15 residues. In DNA form, the CDR3 reads TGTGCCAGCAGCTTACTTCTAGGGGGTAATGAAAAACTGTTTTTT. Translating gives CASSLLLGGNEKLFF.

The V call is TRBV7-4, the J call TRBJ1-5, with D possibly TRBD1 on 6 matching bases. This CDR3 has 19 residues. V gave up 1 base and J gave up 3 bases, with 22 bases separating them. CDR1 is SGHVT, CDR2 SQSDAQ, per germline. The CDR3 loop is CASSLEETGRGKDNQPQHF. The CDR3 DNA follows: TGTGCCAGCAGCTTAGAAGAGACGGGCAGGGGAAAAGACAATCAGCCCCAGCATTTT.

V gene TRBV7-9 combines with J gene TRBJ1-1; D gene uncertain. CDR1 and CDR2 from the germline V gene are SEHNR and FQNEAQ (reference sequence). The CDR3 covers 14 residues. Trimming removed 3 bases at V and 0 bases at J, with 8 bases between. The CDR3 region is CASSLTSMNTEAFF. DNA for the CDR3: TGTGCCAGCAGCTTGACAAGCATGAACACTGAAGCTTTCTTT.

The chain recombines TRBV2 with TRBJ2-2, with TRBD2 matching over 9 bases. Germline lookup yields CDR1 SNHLY and CDR2 FYNNEI. With V trimmed by 6 bases and J by 5 bases, 7 bases remained unmatched. The CDR3 runs 15 residues. The CDR3 DNA follows: TGTGCCAGCAGCTTTAGCGGGAGTCGTACCGGGGAGCTGTTTTTT. Residues: CASSFSGSRTGELFF.

This chain connects TRBV9 to TRBJ2-3, with 9 bases that match TRBD2. V lost 4 bases to trimming and J lost 4 bases; unmatched junction nucleotides: 10. Germline CDR1 is SGDLS and CDR2 is YYNGEE. This CDR3 is built from 16 residues. CDR3 sequence: CASSPREGLAADTQYF. DNA for the CDR3: TGTGCCAGCAGCCCCAGGGAGGGACTAGCCGCAGATACGCAGTATTTT.

The chain joins TRBV10-1 to TRBJ1-1, with TRBD1 identical over 9 bases. The V gene end was trimmed by 8 bases and the J gene end by 6 bases; junction bases not matched to a gene: 10. The CDR3 extends over 14 amino acids. The germline V gene encodes CDR1 WNHNN and CDR2 SYGVQD (reference sequence). CDR3 nucleotides: TGCGCCAGCCCCTATACAGGGGGCAGGTCTGAAGCTTTCTTT. Its translation: CASPYTGGRSEAFF.

The chain joins TRBV6-5 to TRBJ2-7, with 11 bases matching TRBD2. Trimming cost V 5 bases and J 2 bases; bases outside gene matches: 5. The CDR3 sequence is 15 residues long. Germline V lookup: CDR1 MNHEY, CDR2 SVGAGI. The CDR3 is CASSRLAGNAYEQYF. CDR3 nucleotide sequence: TGTGCCAGCAGTAGACTAGCGGGAAATGCCTACGAGCAGTACTTC.

Comment on this clone: This could be a read error, since a much larger clone is one nucleotide away. This chain connects TRBV6-5 to TRBJ1-6, with D perhaps TRBD1 (5 bases). CDR1 is MNHEY, CDR2 SVGAGI, per germline. The CDR3 spans 15 residues. CDR3: CAGRSRGFMSSPLHF. The CDR3 DNA sequence: TGTGCCGGCAGGTCACGGGGGTTTATGAGTTCACCCCTCCACTTT.

The chain couples TRBV5-1 to TRBJ1-3, with no clear D. The CDR3 is made up of 15 amino acids. V was clipped by 0 bases and J by 4 bases, with 11 bases between them. CDR1 is SGHRS and CDR2 is YFSETQ in the germline V gene. CDR3 sequence: CASSLDVGGGNTIYF. The DNA of the CDR3 is TGCGCCAGCAGCTTGGATGTGGGAGGAGGAAACACCATATATTTT.

In DNA form, the CDR3 reads TGTGCCAGCAGCCAAACAGAGAAGAACTATGGCTACACCTTC. Protein sequence: CASSQTEKNYGYTF. The chain carries TRBV4-2 and TRBJ1-2, with D hard to call. The CDR3 contains 14 residues. Trimming pared 2 bases from V and 2 bases from J, leaving 9 bases between. The germline CDR1 and CDR2 sequences are LGHNA and YNFKEQ.

The chain combines TRBV27 with TRBJ1-1; possible D gene TRBD1, 6 bases. V dropped 5 bases and J dropped 6 bases, with 22 bases sitting between them. The germline V gene encodes CDR1 MNHEY and CDR2 SMNVEV (reference sequence). The CDR3 contains 16 residues. CDR3: CASSPQVLTGIAEAFF. CDR3 DNA sequence: TGTGCCAGCAGTCCCCAGGTCCTAACAGGGATCGCTGAAGCTTTCTTT.

The chain carries TRBV29-1 and TRBJ1-4; a possible D gene is TRBD1 (6 bases). Per the germline V gene, CDR1 is SQVTM and CDR2 is ANQGSEA. The ends were cut back, 7 bases at V and 3 bases at J, with 15 bases in the middle. The CDR3 loop spans 14 amino acids. CDR3 DNA sequence: TGCAGCGCCTTGACCGGGACATCTAATGAAAAACTGTTTTTT. It translates to CSALTGTSNEKLFF.

The rearrangement links TRBV28 to TRBJ1-1, with D possibly being TRBD1 (5 bases). This CDR3 has 16 amino acids. Trimming cost V 4 bases and J 1 base, with 16 bases left between them. Per germline, CDR1 MDHEN and CDR2 SYDVKM. The CDR3 sequence: CASSSLRLDRNTEAFF. The CDR3 DNA reads as TGTGCCAGCAGTTCCCTGAGATTAGACAGGAACACTGAAGCTTTCTTT.

This chain connects TRBV7-2 to TRBJ1-2, with D possibly TRBD1 on 5 matching bases. Germline loops: CDR1 SGHTA, CDR2 FQGNSA. The V end was cut by 0 bases, the J end by 7 bases, with 21 bases between. This CDR3 comprises 17 residues. This chain's CDR3 is CASSLALGSAGSVGYTF. CDR3 nucleotides: TGTGCCAGCAGCTTAGCGTTGGGGTCGGCAGGGTCGGTTGGCTACACCTTC.

Details on this clone: This same CDR3 is encoded by further DNA sequences in the sample. J is TRBJ1-2 and V is TRBV29-1, with D hard to call. V was shortened by 3 bases and J by 0 bases, with 5 bases between the two germline ends. CDR3 length equals 12 residues. In germline, CDR1 is SQVTM, CDR2 ANQGSEA. The CDR3 protein is CSVEAANYGYTF. In DNA, the CDR3 is TGCAGCGTTGAGGCAGCTAACTATGGCTACACCTTC.